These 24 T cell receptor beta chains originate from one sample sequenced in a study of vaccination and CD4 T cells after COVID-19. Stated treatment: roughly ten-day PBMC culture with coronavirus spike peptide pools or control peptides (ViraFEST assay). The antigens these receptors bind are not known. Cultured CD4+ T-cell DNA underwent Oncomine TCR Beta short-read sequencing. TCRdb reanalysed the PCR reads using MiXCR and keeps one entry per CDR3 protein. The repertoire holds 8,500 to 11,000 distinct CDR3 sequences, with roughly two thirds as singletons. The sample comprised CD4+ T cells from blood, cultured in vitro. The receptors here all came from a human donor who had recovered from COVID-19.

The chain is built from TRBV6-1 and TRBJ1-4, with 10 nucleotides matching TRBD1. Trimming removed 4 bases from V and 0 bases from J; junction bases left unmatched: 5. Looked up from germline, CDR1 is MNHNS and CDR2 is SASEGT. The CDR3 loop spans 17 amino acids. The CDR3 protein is CASSAGTGAATNEKLFF. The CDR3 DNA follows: TGTGCCAGCAGTGCCGGGACAGGGGCTGCAACTAATGAAAAACTGTTTTTT.

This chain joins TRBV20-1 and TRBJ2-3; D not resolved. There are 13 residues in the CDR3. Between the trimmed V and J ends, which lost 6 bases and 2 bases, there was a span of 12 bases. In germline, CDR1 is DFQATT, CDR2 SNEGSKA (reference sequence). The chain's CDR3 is CSAPDGYTDTQYF. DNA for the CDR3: TGCAGTGCCCCGGACGGATACACAGATACGCAGTATTTT.

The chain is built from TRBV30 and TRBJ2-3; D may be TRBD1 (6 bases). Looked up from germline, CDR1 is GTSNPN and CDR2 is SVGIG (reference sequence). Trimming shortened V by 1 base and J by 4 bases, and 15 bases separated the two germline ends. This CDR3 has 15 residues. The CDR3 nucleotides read TGTGCCTGGAGTGAACTCAGAGGGGGAGCAGATACGCAGTATTTT. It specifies CAWSELRGGADTQYF.

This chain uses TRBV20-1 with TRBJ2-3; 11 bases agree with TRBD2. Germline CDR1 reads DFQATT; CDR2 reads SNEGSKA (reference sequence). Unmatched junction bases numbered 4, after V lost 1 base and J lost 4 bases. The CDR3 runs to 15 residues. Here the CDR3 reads CSARALAGAPDTQYF. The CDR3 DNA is TGCAGTGCTAGAGCACTAGCGGGAGCCCCAGATACGCAGTATTTT.

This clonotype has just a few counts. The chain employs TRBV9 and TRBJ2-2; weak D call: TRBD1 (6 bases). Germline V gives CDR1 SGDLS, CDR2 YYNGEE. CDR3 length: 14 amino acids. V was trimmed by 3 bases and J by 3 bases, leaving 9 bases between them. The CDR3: CASSAGQYTGELFF. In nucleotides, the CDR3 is TGTGCCAGCAGCGCCGGACAGTACACCGGGGAGCTGTTTTTT.

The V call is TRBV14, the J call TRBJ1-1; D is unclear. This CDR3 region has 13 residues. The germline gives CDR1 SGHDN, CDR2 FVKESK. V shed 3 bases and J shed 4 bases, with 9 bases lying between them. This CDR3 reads CASSHRFLTEAFF. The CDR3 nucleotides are TGTGCCAGCAGCCACCGTTTTCTCACTGAAGCTTTCTTT.

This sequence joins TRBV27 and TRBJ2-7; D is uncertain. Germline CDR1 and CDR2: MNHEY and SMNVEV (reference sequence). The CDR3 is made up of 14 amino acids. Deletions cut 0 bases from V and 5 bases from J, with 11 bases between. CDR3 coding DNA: TGTGCCAGCAGTTTATCAAGGGTACGGGACGAGCAGTACTTC. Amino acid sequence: CASSLSRVRDEQYF.

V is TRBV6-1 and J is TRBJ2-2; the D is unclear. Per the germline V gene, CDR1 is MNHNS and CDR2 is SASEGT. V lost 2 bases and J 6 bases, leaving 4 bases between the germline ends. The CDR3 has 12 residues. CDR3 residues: CASSEPPGELFF. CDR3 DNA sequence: TGTGCCAGCAGTGAACCCCCCGGGGAGCTGTTTTTT.

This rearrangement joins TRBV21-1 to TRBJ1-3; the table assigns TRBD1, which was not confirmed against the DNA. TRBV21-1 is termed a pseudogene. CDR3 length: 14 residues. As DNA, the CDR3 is TGTGCCAGCAGCAAAGGGACACCGGGAAACACCATATATTTT. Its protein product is CASSKGTPGNTIYF.

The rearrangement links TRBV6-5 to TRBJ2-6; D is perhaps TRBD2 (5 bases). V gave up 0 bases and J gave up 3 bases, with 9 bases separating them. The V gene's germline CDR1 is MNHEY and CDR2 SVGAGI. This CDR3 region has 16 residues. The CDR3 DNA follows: TGTGCCAGCAGTTACTCGCGGGCAGGTGGGGCCAACGTCCTGACTTTC. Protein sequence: CASSYSRAGGANVLTF.

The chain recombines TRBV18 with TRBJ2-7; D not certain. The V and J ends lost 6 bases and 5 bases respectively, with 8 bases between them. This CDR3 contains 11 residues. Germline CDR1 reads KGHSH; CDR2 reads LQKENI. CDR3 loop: CASSYVDEQYF. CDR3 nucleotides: TGTGCCAGCTCTTACGTTGACGAGCAGTACTTC.

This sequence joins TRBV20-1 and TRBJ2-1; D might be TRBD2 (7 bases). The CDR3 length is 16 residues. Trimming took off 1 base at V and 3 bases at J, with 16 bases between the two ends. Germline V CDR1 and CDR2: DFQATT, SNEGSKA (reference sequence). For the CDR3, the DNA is TGCAGTGCTAGAGTTCGCGGGGGCGCTTACTACAATGAGCAGTTCTTC. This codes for CSARVRGGAYYNEQFF.

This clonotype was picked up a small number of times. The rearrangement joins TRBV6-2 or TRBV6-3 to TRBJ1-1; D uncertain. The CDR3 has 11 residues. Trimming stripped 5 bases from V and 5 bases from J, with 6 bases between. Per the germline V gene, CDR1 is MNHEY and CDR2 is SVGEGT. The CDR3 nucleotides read TGTGCCAGCAGTCAGTCTACTGAAGCTTTCTTT. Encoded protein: CASSQSTEAFF.

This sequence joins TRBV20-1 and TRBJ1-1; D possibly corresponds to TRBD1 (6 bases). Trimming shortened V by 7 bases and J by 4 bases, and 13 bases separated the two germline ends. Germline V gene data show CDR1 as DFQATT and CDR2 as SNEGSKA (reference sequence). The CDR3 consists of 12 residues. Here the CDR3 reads CSGVQGGTEAFF. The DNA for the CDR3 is TGCAGTGGCGTACAGGGCGGCACTGAAGCTTTCTTT.

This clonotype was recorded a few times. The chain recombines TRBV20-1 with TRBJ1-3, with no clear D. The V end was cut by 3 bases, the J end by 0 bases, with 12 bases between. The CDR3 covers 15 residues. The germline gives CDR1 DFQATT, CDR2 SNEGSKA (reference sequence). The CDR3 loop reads CSASLGSSSGNTIYF. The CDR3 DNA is TGCAGTGCTAGTCTGGGTTCAAGCTCTGGAAACACCATATATTTT.

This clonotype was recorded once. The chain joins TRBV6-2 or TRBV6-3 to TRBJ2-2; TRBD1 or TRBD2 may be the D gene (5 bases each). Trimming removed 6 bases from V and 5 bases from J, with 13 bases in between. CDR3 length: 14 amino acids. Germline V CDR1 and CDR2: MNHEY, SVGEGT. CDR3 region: CASSPQGETGELFF. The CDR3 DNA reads TGTGCCAGCAGCCCTCAAGGGGAGACCGGGGAGCTGTTTTTT.

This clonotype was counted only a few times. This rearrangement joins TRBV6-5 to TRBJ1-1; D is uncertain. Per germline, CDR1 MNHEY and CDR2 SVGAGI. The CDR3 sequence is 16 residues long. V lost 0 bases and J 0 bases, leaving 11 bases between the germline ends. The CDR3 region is CASSYSRRQVNTEAFF. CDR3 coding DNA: TGTGCCAGCAGTTACTCGAGGCGCCAGGTGAACACTGAAGCTTTCTTT.

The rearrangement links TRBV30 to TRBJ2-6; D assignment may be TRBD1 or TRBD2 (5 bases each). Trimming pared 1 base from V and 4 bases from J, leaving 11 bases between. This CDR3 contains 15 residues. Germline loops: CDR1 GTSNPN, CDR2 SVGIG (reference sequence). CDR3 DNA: TGTGCCTGGAGTGGGGGGTGGGGCGGGGCCAACGTCCTGACTTTC. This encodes CAWSGGWGGANVLTF.

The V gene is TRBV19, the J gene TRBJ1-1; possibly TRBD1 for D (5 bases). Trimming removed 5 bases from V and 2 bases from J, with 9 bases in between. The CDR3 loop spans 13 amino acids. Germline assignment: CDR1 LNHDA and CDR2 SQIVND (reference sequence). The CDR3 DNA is TGTGCCAGTAGTTCAAGGGGAAACACTGAAGCTTTCTTT. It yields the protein CASSSRGNTEAFF.

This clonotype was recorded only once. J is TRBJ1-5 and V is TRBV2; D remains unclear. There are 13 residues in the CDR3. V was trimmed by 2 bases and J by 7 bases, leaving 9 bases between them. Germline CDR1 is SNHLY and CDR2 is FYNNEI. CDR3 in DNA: TGTGCCAGCAGTGAACACGAGGGCCAGCCCCAGCATTTT. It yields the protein CASSEHEGQPQHF. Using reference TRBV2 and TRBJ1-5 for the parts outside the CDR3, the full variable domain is EPEVTQTPSHQVTQMGQEVILRCVPISNHLYFYWYRQILGQKVEFLVSFYNNEISEKSEIFDDQFSVERPDGSNFTLKIRSTKLEDSAMYFCASSEHEGQPQHFGDGTRLSIL.

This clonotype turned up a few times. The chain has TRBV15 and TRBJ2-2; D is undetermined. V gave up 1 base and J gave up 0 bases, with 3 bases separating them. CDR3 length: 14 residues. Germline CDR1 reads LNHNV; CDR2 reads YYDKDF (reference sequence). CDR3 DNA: TGTGCCACCAGCAGAGGGACGAACACCGGGGAGCTGTTTTTT. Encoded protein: CATSRGTNTGELFF.

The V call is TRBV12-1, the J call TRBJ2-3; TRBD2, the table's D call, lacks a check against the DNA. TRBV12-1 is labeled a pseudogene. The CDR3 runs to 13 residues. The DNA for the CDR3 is TGTGCCAGCACTGTTCTAGCGGCCTATACGCAGTATTTT. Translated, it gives CASTVLAAYTQYF.

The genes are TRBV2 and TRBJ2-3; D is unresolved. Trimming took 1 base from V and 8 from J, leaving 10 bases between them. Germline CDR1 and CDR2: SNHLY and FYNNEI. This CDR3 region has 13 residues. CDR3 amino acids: CASSEGADRTQYF. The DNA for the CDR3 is TGTGCCAGCAGTGAAGGAGCAGATCGTACGCAGTATTTT.

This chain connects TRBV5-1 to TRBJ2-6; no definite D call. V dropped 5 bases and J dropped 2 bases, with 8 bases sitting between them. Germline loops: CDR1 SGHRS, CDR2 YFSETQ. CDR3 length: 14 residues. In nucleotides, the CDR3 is TGCGCCAGCAGGGCGGCAACTGGGGCCAACGTCCTGACTTTC. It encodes CASRAATGANVLTF.